Listed here is a single T cell receptor beta chain. The data originate from a study of blood T cell repertoires in COVID-19. Study context: The origin of the acute and convalescent COVID-19 samples was the United States, Italy and Spain. Nucleic acid was either cDNA or gDNA, and it came from T cells, B-cell-depleted T cells, or PBMCs.

Enrollment of patients from Seattle took place during active infection, with longitudinal follow-up. Between the trimmed V and J ends, which lost 6 bases and 3 bases, there was a span of 5 bases. This CDR3 contains 11 residues. Under the authors' procedure: Quantification of nucleated cells was approximated via reference gene primer amplification. TCRdb's table, derived via immunoSEQ multiplex PCR, lists solely in-frame clones and lacks some. V, J and clone size were drawn from that table, and D and trimming were deduced from the DNA. The sample carries approximately 180,000 clones, 80% to 85% recorded once.

The source is a middle-aged woman with COVID-19, enrolled during active disease. The sample was peripheral blood. The chain is built from TRBV12-3 or TRBV12-4 and TRBJ1-2; D call uncertain. CDR3 in DNA: TGTGCCAGCAGACCAGACTATGGCTACACCTTC. This gives the protein CASRPDYGYTF.